This T cell receptor (beta chain) came from a study of blood T cell repertoires in COVID-19. Sequencing used immunoSEQ multiplex PCR; TCRdb keeps in-frame clones, though not all of them. The sample consists of approximately 250,000 clones, around 84% of them appearing once. This CDR3 comprises 14 residues. The ends were cut back, 6 bases at V and 2 bases at J, with 13 bases in the middle. In germline, CDR1 is MDHEN, CDR2 SYDVKM. The sequenced sample was peripheral blood. The chain employs TRBV28 and TRBJ2-5; D not certain. The clonotype was recovered from a woman aged 40 to 49 who had recovered from COVID-19. This CDR3 is CASSLSRAQETQYF. The DNA of the CDR3 is TGTGCCAGCAGCCTTTCTCGTGCGCAAGAGACCCAGTACTTC.